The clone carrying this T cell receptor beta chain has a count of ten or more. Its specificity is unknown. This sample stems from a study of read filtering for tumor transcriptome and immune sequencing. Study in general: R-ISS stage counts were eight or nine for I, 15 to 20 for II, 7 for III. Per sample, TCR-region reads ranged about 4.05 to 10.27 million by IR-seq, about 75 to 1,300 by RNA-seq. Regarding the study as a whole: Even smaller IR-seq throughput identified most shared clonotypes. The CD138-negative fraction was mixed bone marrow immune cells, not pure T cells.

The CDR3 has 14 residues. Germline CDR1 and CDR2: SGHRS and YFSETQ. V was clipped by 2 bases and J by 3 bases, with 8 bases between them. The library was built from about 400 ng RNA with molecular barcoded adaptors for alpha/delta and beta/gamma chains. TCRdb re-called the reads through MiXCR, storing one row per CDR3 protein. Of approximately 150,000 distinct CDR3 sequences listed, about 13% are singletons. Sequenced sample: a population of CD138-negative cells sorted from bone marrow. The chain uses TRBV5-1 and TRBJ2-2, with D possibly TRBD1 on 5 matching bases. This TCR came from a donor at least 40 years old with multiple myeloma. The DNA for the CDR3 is TGCGCCAGCAGCTTCAGGGTTGACACCGGGGAGCTGTTTTTT. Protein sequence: CASSFRVDTGELFF.